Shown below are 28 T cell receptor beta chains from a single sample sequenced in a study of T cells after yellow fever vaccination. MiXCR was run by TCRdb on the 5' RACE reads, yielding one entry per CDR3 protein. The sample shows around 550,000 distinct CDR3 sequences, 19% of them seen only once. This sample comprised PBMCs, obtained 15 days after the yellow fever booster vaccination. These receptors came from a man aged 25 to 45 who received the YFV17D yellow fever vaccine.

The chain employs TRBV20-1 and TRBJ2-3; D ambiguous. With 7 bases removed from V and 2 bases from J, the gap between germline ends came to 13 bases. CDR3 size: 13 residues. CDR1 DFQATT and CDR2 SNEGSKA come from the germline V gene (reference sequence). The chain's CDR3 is CSVPDELTDTQYF. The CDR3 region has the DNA TGCAGTGTCCCGGACGAACTCACAGATACGCAGTATTTT.

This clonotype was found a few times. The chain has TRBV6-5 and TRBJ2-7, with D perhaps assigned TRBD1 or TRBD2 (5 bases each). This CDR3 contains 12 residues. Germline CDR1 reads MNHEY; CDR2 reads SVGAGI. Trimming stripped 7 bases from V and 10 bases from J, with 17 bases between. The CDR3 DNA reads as TGTGCCAGCAAAACGAGGGGTACGAGACAGTACTTC. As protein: CASKTRGTRQYF.

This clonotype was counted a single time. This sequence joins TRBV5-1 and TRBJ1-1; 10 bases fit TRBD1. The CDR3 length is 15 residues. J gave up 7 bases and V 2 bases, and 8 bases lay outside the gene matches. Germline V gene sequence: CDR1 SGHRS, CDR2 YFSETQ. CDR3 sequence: CASSLAGTGVLEAFF. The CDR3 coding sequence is TGCGCCAGCAGCTTAGCCGGGACAGGGGTACTTGAAGCTTTCTTT. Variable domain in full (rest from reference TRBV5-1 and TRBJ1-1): KAGVTQTPRYLIKTRGQQVTLSCSPISGHRSVSWYQQTPGQGLQFLFEYFSETQRNKGNFPGRFSGRQFSNSRSEMNVSTLELGDSALYLCASSLAGTGVLEAFFGQGTRLTVV.

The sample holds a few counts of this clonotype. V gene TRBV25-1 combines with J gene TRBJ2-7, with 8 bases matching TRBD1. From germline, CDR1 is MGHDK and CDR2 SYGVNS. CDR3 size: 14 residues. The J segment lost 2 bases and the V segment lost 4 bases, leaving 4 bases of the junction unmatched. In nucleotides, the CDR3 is TGTGCCAGCAGTGTTCAGGGGGCGACCTACGAGCAGTACTTC. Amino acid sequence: CASSVQGATYEQYF.

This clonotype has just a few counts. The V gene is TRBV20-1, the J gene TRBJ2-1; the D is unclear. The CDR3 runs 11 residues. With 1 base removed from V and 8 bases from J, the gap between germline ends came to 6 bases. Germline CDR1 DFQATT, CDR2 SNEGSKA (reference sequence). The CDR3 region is CSARVQDEQFF. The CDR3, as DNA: TGCAGTGCTAGAGTCCAGGATGAGCAGTTCTTC.

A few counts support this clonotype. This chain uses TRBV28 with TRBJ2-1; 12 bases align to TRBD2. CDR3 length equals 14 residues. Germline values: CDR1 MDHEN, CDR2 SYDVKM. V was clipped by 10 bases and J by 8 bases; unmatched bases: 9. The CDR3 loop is CATGLAGQRYEQFF. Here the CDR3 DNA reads TGTGCCACCGGACTAGCGGGGCAAAGGTATGAGCAGTTCTTC.

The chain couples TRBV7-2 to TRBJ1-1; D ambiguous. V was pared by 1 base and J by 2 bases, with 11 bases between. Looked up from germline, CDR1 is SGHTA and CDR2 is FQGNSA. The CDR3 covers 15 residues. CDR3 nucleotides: TGTGCCAGCAGCTTAGGGGTGGGAGCCAACACTGAAGCTTTCTTT. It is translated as CASSLGVGANTEAFF.

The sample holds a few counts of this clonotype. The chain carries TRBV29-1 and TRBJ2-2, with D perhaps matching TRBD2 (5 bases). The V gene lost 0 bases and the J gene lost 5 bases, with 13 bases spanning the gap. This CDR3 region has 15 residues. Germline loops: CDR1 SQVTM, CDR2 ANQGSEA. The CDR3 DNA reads TGCAGCGTTGAAGATCGGGGTCTGAAGACCGGGGAGCTGTTTTTT. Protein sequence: CSVEDRGLKTGELFF.

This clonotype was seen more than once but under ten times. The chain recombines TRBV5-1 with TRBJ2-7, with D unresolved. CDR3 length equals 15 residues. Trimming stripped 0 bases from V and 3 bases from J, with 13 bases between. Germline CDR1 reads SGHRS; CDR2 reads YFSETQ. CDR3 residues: CASSLGLVEGYEQYF. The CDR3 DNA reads TGCGCCAGCAGCTTGGGCTTGGTGGAAGGCTACGAGCAGTACTTC.

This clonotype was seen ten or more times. Here the CDR3 DNA reads TGCGCCAGCAGCCCCGGAAACCTCCAGGGCCACGAGCAGTACTTC. This codes for CASSPGNLQGHEQYF. The V call is TRBV4-3, the J call TRBJ2-7; TRBD1 is a possible D gene (5 bases). The germline gives CDR1 LGHNA, CDR2 YSLEER. The V end was cut by 4 bases, the J end by 5 bases, with 18 bases between. CDR3 size: 15 residues.

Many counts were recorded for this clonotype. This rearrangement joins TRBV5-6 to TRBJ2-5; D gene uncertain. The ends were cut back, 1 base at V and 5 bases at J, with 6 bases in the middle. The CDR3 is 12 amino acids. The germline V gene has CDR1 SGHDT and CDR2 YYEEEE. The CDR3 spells CASSLPSETQYF. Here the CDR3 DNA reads TGTGCCAGCAGCTTGCCATCGGAGACCCAGTACTTC.

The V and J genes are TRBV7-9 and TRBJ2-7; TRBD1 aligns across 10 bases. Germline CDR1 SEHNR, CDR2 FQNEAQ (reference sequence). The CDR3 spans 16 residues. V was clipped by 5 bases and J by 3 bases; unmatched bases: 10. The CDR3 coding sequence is TGTGCCAGCAGCAGAAAGGACAGGGGGTACAGCTACGAGCAGTACTTC. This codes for CASSRKDRGYSYEQYF.

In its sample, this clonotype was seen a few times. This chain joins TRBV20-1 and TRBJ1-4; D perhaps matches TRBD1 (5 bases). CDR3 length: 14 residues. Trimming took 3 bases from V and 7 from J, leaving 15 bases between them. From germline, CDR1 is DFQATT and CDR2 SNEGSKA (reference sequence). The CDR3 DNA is TGCAGTGCTAGGATCGGGACTGGTGGTGAAAAACTGTTTTTT. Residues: CSARIGTGGEKLFF.

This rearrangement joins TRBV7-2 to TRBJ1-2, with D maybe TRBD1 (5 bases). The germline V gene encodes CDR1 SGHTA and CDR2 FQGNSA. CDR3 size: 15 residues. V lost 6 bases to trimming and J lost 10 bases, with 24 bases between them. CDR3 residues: CASRRNRQHQFDYTF. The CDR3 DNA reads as TGTGCCAGCAGGCGTAACAGACAGCATCAGTTCGACTACACCTTC. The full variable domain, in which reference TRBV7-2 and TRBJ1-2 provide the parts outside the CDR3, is GAGVSQSPSNKVTEKGKDVELRCDPISGHTALYWYRQSLGQGLEFLIYFQGNSAPDKSGLPSDRFSAERTGGSVSTLTIQRTQQEDSAVYLCASRRNRQHQFDYTFGSGTRLTVV.

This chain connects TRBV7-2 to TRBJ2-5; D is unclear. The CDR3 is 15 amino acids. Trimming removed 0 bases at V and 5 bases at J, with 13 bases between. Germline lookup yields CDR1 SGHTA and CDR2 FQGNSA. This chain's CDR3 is CASSLAVGWGETQYF. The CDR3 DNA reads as TGTGCCAGCAGCTTAGCGGTGGGCTGGGGTGAGACCCAGTACTTC.

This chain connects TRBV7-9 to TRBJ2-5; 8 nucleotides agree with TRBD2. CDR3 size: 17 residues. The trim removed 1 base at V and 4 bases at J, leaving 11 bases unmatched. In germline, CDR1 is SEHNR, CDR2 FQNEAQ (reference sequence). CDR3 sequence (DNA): TGTGCCAGCAGCTTAGGGGAGAACCTGAGCGGGAGAGAGACCCAGTACTTC. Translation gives CASSLGENLSGRETQYF.

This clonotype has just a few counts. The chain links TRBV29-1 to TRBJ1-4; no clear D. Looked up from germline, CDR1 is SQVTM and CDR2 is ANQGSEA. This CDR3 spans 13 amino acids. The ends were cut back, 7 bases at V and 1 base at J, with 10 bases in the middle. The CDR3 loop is CSAGRGTNEKLFF. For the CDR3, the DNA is TGCAGCGCTGGACGGGGAACTAATGAAAAACTGTTTTTT.

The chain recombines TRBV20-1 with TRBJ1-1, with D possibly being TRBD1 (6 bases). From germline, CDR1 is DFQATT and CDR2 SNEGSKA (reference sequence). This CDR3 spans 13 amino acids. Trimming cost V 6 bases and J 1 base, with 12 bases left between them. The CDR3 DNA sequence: TGCAGTGCAATTTCAGGGGCGAACACTGAAGCTTTCTTT. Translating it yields CSAISGANTEAFF.

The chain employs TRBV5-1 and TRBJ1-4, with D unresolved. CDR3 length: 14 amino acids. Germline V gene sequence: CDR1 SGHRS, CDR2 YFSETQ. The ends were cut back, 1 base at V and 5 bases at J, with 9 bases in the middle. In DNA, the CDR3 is TGCGCCAGCAGCTTGATCTCCAGAAATGAAAAACTGTTTTTT. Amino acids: CASSLISRNEKLFF.

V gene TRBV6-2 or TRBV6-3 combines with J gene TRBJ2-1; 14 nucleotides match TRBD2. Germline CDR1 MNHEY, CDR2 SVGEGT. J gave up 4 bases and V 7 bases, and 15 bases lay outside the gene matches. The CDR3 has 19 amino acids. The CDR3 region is CASKRTAGTSGRLYNEQFF. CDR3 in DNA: TGTGCCAGCAAAAGGACGGCCGGGACTAGCGGGAGATTGTACAATGAGCAGTTCTTC.

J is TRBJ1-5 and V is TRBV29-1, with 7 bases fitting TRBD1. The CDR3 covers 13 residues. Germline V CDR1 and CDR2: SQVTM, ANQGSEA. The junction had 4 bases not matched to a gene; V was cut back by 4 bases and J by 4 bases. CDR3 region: CSVVEGANQPQHF. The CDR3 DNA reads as TGCAGCGTTGTGGAGGGGGCTAATCAGCCCCAGCATTTT.

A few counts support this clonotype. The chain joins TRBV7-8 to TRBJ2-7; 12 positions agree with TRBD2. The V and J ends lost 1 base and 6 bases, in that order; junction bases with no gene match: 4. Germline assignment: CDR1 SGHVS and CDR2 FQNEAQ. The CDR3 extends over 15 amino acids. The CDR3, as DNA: TGTGCCAGCAGCTTAGAATCTAGCGGGAGGGGCGAGCAGTACTTC. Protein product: CASSLESSGRGEQYF.

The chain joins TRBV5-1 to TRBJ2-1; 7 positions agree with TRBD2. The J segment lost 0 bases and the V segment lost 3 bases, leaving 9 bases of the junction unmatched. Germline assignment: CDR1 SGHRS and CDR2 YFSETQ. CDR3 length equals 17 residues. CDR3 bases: TGCGCCAGCAGCTATACACTAGCGAGCAACTCCTACAATGAGCAGTTCTTC. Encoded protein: CASSYTLASNSYNEQFF.

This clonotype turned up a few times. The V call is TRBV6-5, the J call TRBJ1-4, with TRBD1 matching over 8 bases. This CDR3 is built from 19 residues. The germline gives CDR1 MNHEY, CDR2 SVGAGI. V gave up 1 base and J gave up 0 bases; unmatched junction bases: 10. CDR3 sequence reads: CASSYYGSGTGATNEKLFF. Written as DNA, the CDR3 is TGTGCCAGCAGTTACTACGGATCCGGGACAGGCGCAACTAATGAAAAACTGTTTTTT.

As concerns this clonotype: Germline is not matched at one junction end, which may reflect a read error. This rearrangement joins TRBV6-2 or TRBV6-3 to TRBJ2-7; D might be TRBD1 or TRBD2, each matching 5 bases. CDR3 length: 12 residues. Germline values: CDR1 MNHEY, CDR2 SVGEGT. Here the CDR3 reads CASTRDGRDPVF. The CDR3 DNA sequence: TGTGCCAGCACCCGGGACGGCCGAGATCCTGTCTTC.

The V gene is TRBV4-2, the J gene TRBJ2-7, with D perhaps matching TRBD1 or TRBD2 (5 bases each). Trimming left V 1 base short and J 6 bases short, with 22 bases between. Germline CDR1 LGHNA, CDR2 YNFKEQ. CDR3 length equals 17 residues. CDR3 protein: CASSQVSAGGRGAEQYF. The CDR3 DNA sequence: TGTGCCAGCAGCCAAGTTTCGGCTGGGGGAAGGGGTGCCGAGCAGTACTTC.

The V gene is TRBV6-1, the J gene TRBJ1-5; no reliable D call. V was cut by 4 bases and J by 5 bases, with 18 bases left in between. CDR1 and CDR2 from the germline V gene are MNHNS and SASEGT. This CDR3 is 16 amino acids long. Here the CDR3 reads CASSGNTIYRYQPQHF. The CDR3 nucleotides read TGTGCCAGCAGTGGGAACACGATCTATCGCTATCAGCCCCAGCATTTT.

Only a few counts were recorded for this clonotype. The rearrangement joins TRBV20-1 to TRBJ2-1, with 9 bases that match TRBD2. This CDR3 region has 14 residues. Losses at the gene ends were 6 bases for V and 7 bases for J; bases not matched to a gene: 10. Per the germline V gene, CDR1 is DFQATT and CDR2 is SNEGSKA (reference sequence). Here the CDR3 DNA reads TGCAGTGCCAGCCCCGGGACTAGCTTTAATGAGCAGTTCTTC. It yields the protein CSASPGTSFNEQFF.